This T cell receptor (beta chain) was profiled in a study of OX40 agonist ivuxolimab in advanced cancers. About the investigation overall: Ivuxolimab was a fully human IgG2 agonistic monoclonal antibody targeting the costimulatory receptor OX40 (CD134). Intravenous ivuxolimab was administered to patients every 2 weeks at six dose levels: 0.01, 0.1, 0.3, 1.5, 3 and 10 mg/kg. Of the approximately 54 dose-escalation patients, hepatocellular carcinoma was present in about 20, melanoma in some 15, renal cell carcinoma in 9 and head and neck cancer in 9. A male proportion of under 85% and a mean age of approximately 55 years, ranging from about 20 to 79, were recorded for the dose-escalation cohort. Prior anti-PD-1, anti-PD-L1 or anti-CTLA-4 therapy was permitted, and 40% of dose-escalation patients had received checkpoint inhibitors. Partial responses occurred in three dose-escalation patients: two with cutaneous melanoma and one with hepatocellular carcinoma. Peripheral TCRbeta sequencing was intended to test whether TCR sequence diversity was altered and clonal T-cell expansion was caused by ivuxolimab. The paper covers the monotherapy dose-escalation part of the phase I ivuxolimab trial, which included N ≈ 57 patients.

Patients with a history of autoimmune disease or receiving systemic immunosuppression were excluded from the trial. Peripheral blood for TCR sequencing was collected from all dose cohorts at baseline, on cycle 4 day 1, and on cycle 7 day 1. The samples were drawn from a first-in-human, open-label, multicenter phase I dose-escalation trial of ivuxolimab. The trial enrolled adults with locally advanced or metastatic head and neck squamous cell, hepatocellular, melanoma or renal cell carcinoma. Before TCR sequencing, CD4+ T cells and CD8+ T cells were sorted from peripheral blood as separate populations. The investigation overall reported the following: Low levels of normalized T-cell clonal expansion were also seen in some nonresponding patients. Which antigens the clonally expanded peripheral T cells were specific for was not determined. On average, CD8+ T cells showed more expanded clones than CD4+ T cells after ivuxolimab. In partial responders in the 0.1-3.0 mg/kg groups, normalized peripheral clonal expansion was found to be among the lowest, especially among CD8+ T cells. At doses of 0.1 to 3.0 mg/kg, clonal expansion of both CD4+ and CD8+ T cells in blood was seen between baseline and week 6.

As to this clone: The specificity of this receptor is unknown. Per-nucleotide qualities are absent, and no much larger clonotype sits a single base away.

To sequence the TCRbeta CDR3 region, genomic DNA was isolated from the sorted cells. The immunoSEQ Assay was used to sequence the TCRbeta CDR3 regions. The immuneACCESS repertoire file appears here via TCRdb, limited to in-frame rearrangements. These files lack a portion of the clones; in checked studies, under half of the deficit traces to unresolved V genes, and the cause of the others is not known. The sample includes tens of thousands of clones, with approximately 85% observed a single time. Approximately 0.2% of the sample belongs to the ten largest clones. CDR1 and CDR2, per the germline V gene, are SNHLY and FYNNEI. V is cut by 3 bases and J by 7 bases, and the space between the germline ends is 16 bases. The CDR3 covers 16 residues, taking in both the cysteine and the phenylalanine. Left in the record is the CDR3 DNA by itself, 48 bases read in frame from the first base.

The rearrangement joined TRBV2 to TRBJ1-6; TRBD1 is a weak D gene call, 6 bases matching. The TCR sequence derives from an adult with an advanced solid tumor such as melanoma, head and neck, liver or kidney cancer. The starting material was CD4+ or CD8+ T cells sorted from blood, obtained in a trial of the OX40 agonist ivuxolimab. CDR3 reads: CASSERRQAGNSPLHF. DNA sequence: TGTGCCAGCAGTGAGAGACGACAGGCCGGAAATTCACCCCTCCACTTT.